This T cell receptor beta chain was captured by sequencing in a study of blood T cell repertoires in COVID-19. Germline trimming cut 0 bases from V and 3 bases from J; bases unmatched to any gene: 2. Germline CDR1 reads KGHDR; CDR2 reads SFDVKD. The CDR3 is made up of 16 amino acids. Here immunoSEQ multiplex PCR was the method, and the copy in TCRdb shows in-frame clones only, minus some. The data contain hundreds of thousands of clones, around 89% of them seen just once; the ten biggest clones take up 3%. The receptor was derived from a woman aged 25 to 39 with COVID-19, enrolled during active disease. Input material: peripheral blood. J is TRBJ2-2 and V is TRBV24-1, with TRBD1 identical over 8 bases. This CDR3 is CATSDLDRGDTGELFF. Written as DNA, the CDR3 is TGTGCCACCAGTGATTTGGACAGGGGTGACACCGGGGAGCTGTTTTTT.